The 16 T cell receptor beta chains presented below share a single source sample, sequenced in a study of human T cells and chemical hapten exposure. TCRdb used MiXCR to reprocess the RACE reads, holding one entry per CDR3 protein. The sample contains some 79,000 distinct CDR3 sequences, 6% to 9% of which appear only once. The sample's time point: patch test 1, 2 weeks after DPC sensitization. Treatment meaning: therapeutic diphenylcyclopropenone sensitization with weekly scalp DPC. Sequenced material: whole blood, taken in connection with sensitization to the hapten diphenylcyclopropenone (DPC). These receptor sequences come from a woman younger than 45 with alopecia areata. Some clones in this sample may be carry-over from other donors' samples.

This clonotype was found many times. DNA for the CDR3: TGCAGCGCTACGGCCAACTATGGCTACACCTTC. Its protein is CSATANYGYTF. V usage is TRBV29-1 and J usage is TRBJ1-2, with D hard to call. The V gene's germline CDR1 is SQVTM and CDR2 ANQGSEA. CDR3 length equals 11 residues. The V end lost 7 bases, the J end lost 2 bases, and 8 bases lay between the germline ends.

This clonotype appeared once. This may stem from a read error, because a much larger clone lies one nucleotide away. The chain carries TRBV9 and TRBJ1-1; D is uncertain. V gave up 4 bases and J gave up 4 bases, with 11 bases separating them. The germline V gene encodes CDR1 SGDLS and CDR2 YYNGEE. The CDR3 totals 13 residues. The DNA of the CDR3 is TGTGCCAGCAGCTCAGTAGGGCGCACTGAAGCTTTCTTT. It specifies CASSSVGRTEAFF.

This clonotype was observed many times. The V and J genes are TRBV6-6 and TRBJ1-1; 7 bases are shared with TRBD1. Germline assignment: CDR1 MNHNY and CDR2 SVGAGI (reference sequence). Losses at the gene ends were 1 base for V and 1 base for J; bases not matched to a gene: 3. The CDR3 runs to 15 residues. The CDR3 sequence is CASSYLGQPNTEAFF. DNA for the CDR3: TGTGCCAGCAGTTACTTGGGACAGCCGAACACTGAAGCTTTCTTT.

This clonotype was observed a few times. The chain employs TRBV5-6 and TRBJ2-2; 12 bases align to TRBD2. This CDR3 comprises 18 residues. Trimming removed 2 bases from V and 0 bases from J; junction bases left unmatched: 5. Germline V gene lookup returns CDR1 SGHDT and CDR2 YYEEEE. Written as DNA, the CDR3 is TGTGCCAGCAGCTTCACTAGCGGGGGGTACGCGAACACCGGGGAGCTGTTTTTT. It yields the protein CASSFTSGGYANTGELFF.

In this sample, this clonotype turned up many times. The chain employs TRBV28 and TRBJ2-3; perhaps TRBD2 as D (5 bases). Per germline, CDR1 MDHEN and CDR2 SYDVKM. Trimming removed 1 base at V and 5 bases at J, with 7 bases between. The CDR3 contains 13 residues. CDR3 amino acids: CASSLSDLDTQYF. The CDR3 DNA reads as TGTGCCAGCAGTTTATCGGACTTAGATACGCAGTATTTT.

The V and J genes are TRBV13 and TRBJ2-3, with 11 positions matching TRBD2. The CDR3 spans 15 residues. Germline CDR1 is PRHDT and CDR2 is FYEKMQ (reference sequence). The CDR3 DNA sequence: TGTGAAAGAGGAGCTAGCGGGGGGCCCACAGATACGCAGTATTTT. Translated: CERGASGGPTDTQYF.

V gene TRBV12-3 or TRBV12-4 combines with J gene TRBJ1-1, with unresolved D. Trimming removed 5 bases at V and 1 base at J, with 11 bases between. The length of the CDR3 is 14 residues. The CDR3 sequence is CASSPQRENTEAFF. For the CDR3, the DNA is TGTGCCAGCAGTCCACAGCGAGAGAACACTGAAGCTTTCTTT.

The chain has TRBV30 and TRBJ2-3, with 9 bases fitting TRBD2. V lost 0 bases, J lost 1 base, and 20 bases stayed unmatched. The CDR3 has 21 amino acids. Germline CDR1 reads GTSNPN; CDR2 reads SVGIG (reference sequence). The DNA for the CDR3 is TGTGCCTGGAGTGTAAGGCGGGGGGGCTCTTCCGAAAATTCGGGCACAGATACGCAGTATTTT. Protein sequence: CAWSVRRGGSSENSGTDTQYF. The variable domain in full, with the rest retrieved from reference TRBV30 and TRBJ2-3, is SQTIHQWPATLVQPVGSPLSLECTVEGTSNPNLYWYRQAAGRGLQLLFYSVGIGQISSEVPQNLSASRPQDRQFILSSKKLLLSDSGFYLCAWSVRRGGSSENSGTDTQYFGPGTRLTVL.

The chain has TRBV7-6 and TRBJ1-3; 9 bases agree with TRBD1. The CDR3 spans 16 residues. Germline lookup yields CDR1 SGHVS and CDR2 FNYEAQ. Losses at the gene ends were 5 bases for V and 4 bases for J; bases not matched to a gene: 9. For the CDR3, the DNA is TGTGCCAGCAGCGCGGGACAGGGTGGGCCAGGAAACACCATATATTTT. This gives the protein CASSAGQGGPGNTIYF.

The sample holds many counts of this clonotype. This chain joins TRBV3-1 and TRBJ2-3; TRBD1 might be the D (5 bases). The V end was cut by 1 base, the J end by 4 bases, with 12 bases between. The germline V gene has CDR1 LGHDT and CDR2 YNNKEL (reference sequence). This CDR3 region has 15 residues. CDR3 loop: CASSQAIGAADTQYF. CDR3 DNA sequence: TGTGCCAGCAGCCAAGCCATAGGGGCGGCAGATACGCAGTATTTT.

This clonotype showed up many times. CDR3 sequence (DNA): TGTGCCAGCAGTGAGACTAGCTTCCACAATGAGCAGTTCTTC. Amino acids: CASSETSFHNEQFF. This chain uses TRBV6-6 with TRBJ2-1; 7 nucleotides agree with TRBD2. This CDR3 comprises 14 residues. Trimming cost V 5 bases and J 5 bases; bases outside gene matches: 6. Germline-derived CDR1 and CDR2 are MNHNY and SVGAGI (reference sequence).

The sample holds a few counts of this clonotype. The chain carries TRBV19 and TRBJ2-7; 11 positions agree with TRBD1. The CDR3 sequence is 13 residues long. J lost 6 bases, V lost 7 bases, and 5 bases had no gene match. The germline CDR1 and CDR2 sequences are LNHDA and SQIVND (reference sequence). The CDR3 nucleotides are TGTGCCAGTACCGCCGGGACAGGGGGCGAGCAGTACTTC. This codes for CASTAGTGGEQYF.

V and J are TRBV6-4 and TRBJ2-3, with 10 bases matching TRBD2. The CDR3 covers 15 residues. The germline gives CDR1 MRHNA, CDR2 SNTAGT. After removal of 3 bases from V and 2 bases from J, the junction contained 2 bases not matched to a gene. CDR3 in amino acids: CASSESGGATDTQYF. CDR3 nucleotide sequence: TGTGCCAGCAGTGAAAGCGGGGGGGCCACAGATACGCAGTATTTT.

As concerns this clonotype: This may arise from a read error, as a much more abundant clone is one base away. The chain links TRBV6-1 to TRBJ2-7, with 8 bases aligning to TRBD1. The CDR3 loop spans 12 amino acids. The V gene end was trimmed by 10 bases and the J gene end by 3 bases; junction bases not matched to a gene: 5. Per the germline V gene, CDR1 is MNHNS and CDR2 is SASEGT. The CDR3 reads CANRGNGYEQYF. The CDR3 region has the DNA TGTGCCAACAGGGGGAACGGCTACGAGCAGTACTTC.

This clonotype was detected ten times or more. The V call is TRBV30, the J call TRBJ2-6, with D tentatively TRBD1 (5 bases). CDR3 length: 12 amino acids. V was clipped by 0 bases and J by 13 bases, with 10 bases between them. Germline loops: CDR1 GTSNPN, CDR2 SVGIG (reference sequence). CDR3 DNA: TGTGCCTGGAGTGTTGGGGCTCGGGTCCTGACTTTC. This gives the protein CAWSVGARVLTF.

This clonotype was seen at least ten times. The rearrangement links TRBV7-2 to TRBJ1-2; D remains ambiguous. There are 12 residues in the CDR3. Germline V gene lookup returns CDR1 SGHTA and CDR2 FQGNSA. V was trimmed by 9 bases and J by 0 bases, leaving 8 bases between them. CDR3 in DNA: TGTGCCAGTTCGGGAGCTAACTATGGCTACACCTTC. Its translation is CASSGANYGYTF.